Below are 18 T cell receptor beta chains sequenced from a single sample in a study of blood T cell repertoires in COVID-19. The table came from immunoSEQ multiplex PCR; TCRdb's copy has only in-frame clones and leaves some out. The sample contains a few hundred thousand clones, approximately 89% of which appear only once. Sequenced input: PBMCs or T cells enriched from blood (not recorded which). These receptors were obtained from a woman aged 25 to 39 who had recovered from COVID-19.

The V gene is TRBV7-6, the J gene TRBJ2-7, with TRBD1 as a possible D gene (5 bases). The CDR3 length is 18 residues. Between the trimmed V and J ends, which lost 5 bases and 2 bases, there was a span of 25 bases. CDR1 is SGHVS and CDR2 is FNYEAQ in the germline V gene. The CDR3 DNA reads TGTGCCAGCAGCCGAAATTTACAAAAGACAGCAACTCCCTACGAGCAGTACTTC. Its translation: CASSRNLQKTATPYEQYF.

The chain recombines TRBV6-1 with TRBJ2-5; D possibly corresponds to TRBD1 (6 bases). This CDR3 comprises 17 residues. V lost 3 bases to trimming and J lost 1 base, with 18 bases between them. The germline V gene has CDR1 MNHNS and CDR2 SASEGT. CDR3 sequence (DNA): TGTGCCAGCAGTGATTTTTTTGGGGGCTCGGGCCAAGAGACCCAGTACTTC. Protein product: CASSDFFGGSGQETQYF.

The rearrangement joins TRBV24-1 to TRBJ2-4; tentative D call: TRBD2 (7 bases). Trimming removed 7 bases from V and 1 base from J, with 22 bases in between. CDR1 KGHDR and CDR2 SFDVKD come from the germline V gene. CDR3 length: 18 amino acids. CDR3 in amino acids: CATRGAGAGIYAKNIQYF. CDR3 nucleotides: TGTGCCACCAGGGGGGCGGGAGCGGGAATATATGCCAAAAACATTCAGTACTTC.

V is TRBV7-9 and J is TRBJ1-2; D call uncertain. The V gene lost 2 bases and the J gene lost 4 bases, with 14 bases spanning the gap. This CDR3 comprises 15 residues. Germline assignment: CDR1 SEHNR and CDR2 FQNEAQ (reference sequence). The CDR3 DNA reads as TGTGCCAGCAGCTTATTGACCCGGGGAGGCTATGGCTACACCTTC. Its translation is CASSLLTRGGYGYTF.

V and J are TRBV6-5 and TRBJ2-2; a possible D gene is TRBD2 (5 bases). Trimming left V 2 bases short and J 5 bases short, with 12 bases between. Germline CDR1 reads MNHEY; CDR2 reads SVGAGI. There are 15 residues in the CDR3. The CDR3 DNA reads as TGTGCCAGCAGTTACGACGGCAAGCGGACCGGGGAGCTGTTTTTT. Its protein is CASSYDGKRTGELFF.

V gene TRBV27 combines with J gene TRBJ2-1; 9 bases are a match to TRBD2. Germline CDR1 is MNHEY and CDR2 is SMNVEV (reference sequence). The J segment lost 5 bases and the V segment lost 5 bases, leaving 10 bases of the junction unmatched. The CDR3 contains 16 residues. The CDR3 DNA follows: TGTGCCAGCAGTGATAGGACTAGCGTTCGACACAATGAGCAGTTCTTC. As protein: CASSDRTSVRHNEQFF.

This chain joins TRBV10-3 and TRBJ1-1; a possible D gene is TRBD1 (6 bases). The CDR3 spans 15 residues. Trimming left V 1 base short and J 3 bases short, with 12 bases between. Per the germline V gene, CDR1 is ENHRY and CDR2 is SYGVKD. As DNA, the CDR3 is TGTGCCATCAGTGAGTTCGGGAACAGGGACACTGAAGCTTTCTTT. Translating gives CAISEFGNRDTEAFF.

The CDR3 is CASSQDGTSKFF. In DNA, the CDR3 is TGCGCCAGCAGCCAAGATGGGACTAGTAAGTTCTTC. The J gene is TRBJ2-1, the V gene TRBV4-1, with TRBD2 matching 8 bases. The J segment lost 14 bases and the V segment lost 0 bases, leaving 3 bases of the junction unmatched. This CDR3 comprises 12 residues. Germline assignment: CDR1 MGHRA and CDR2 YSYEKL.

Note on this clone: The same CDR3 arises from other DNA sequences in this sample as well. The CDR3 region has the DNA TGTGCCAGCAGTTTAGGCGGGAGTTCCTACGAGCAGTACTTC. Protein: CASSLGGSSYEQYF. The J gene is TRBJ2-7, the V gene TRBV28; TRBD2 agrees at 7 bases. CDR3 length equals 14 residues. The ends lost 2 bases at V and 1 base at J; junction bases unmatched: 2. Germline CDR1 MDHEN, CDR2 SYDVKM.

A single count supports this clone. This chain links TRBV7-9 with TRBJ1-5; TRBD1 matches 7 bases. V lost 1 base and J lost 5; bases outside the gene matches: 11. Germline V gives CDR1 SEHNR, CDR2 FQNEAQ (reference sequence). The CDR3 is 17 amino acids. The CDR3 bases are TGTGCCAGCAGCTTAGGTCGACAGGGAACGGCGGATCAGCCCCAGCATTTT. Its protein is CASSLGRQGTADQPQHF. Using reference TRBV7-9 and TRBJ1-5 for the parts outside the CDR3, the full variable domain is DTGVSQNPRHKITKRGQNVTFRCDPISEHNRLYWYRQTLGQGPEFLTYFQNEAQLEKSRLLSDRFSAERPKGSFSTLEIQRTEQGDSAMYLCASSLGRQGTADQPQHFGDGTRLSIL.

CDR3 bases: TGTGCCAGCAGCGTAGAGGGGGAGGGCGAGCAGTACTTC. This gives the protein CASSVEGEGEQYF. This chain connects TRBV9 to TRBJ2-7; D possibly corresponds to TRBD2 (7 bases). Germline assignment: CDR1 SGDLS and CDR2 YYNGEE. CDR3 size: 13 residues. Trimming pared 0 bases from V and 6 bases from J, leaving 10 bases between.

The chain is built from TRBV2 and TRBJ2-3; TRBD2 agrees at 8 bases. V gave up 8 bases and J gave up 2 bases; unmatched junction bases: 12. This CDR3 has 16 amino acids. Germline assignment: CDR1 SNHLY and CDR2 FYNNEI. The CDR3 sequence: CASGPERGTYTDTQYF. The CDR3, as DNA: TGTGCCAGCGGGCCGGAGCGGGGGACATACACAGATACGCAGTATTTT.

DNA for the CDR3: TGTGCCAGCAGTTACGCGGCTGAAGCTTTCTTT. This gives the protein CASSYAAEAFF. This chain uses TRBV6-5 with TRBJ1-1; D remains ambiguous. The ends were cut back, 2 bases at V and 6 bases at J, with 4 bases in the middle. CDR1 and CDR2 from the germline V gene are MNHEY and SVGAGI. This CDR3 has 11 amino acids.

The rearrangement joins TRBV24-1 to TRBJ1-2; TRBD1 matches 9 bases. The length of the CDR3 is 13 residues. The V segment lost 4 bases and the J segment 6 bases; nucleotides outside the gene matches: 2. CDR1 KGHDR and CDR2 SFDVKD come from the germline V gene. CDR3 sequence: CATSDWTGDGYTF. The CDR3 DNA reads as TGTGCCACCAGTGACTGGACAGGGGATGGCTACACCTTC.

The V and J genes are TRBV29-1 and TRBJ1-2; D possibly corresponds to TRBD1 (5 bases). Germline assignment: CDR1 SQVTM and CDR2 ANQGSEA. The CDR3 has 11 residues. The germline V and J ends were trimmed by 6 bases and 8 bases, with 13 bases remaining between them. CDR3 sequence (DNA): TGCAGCGTGACGTGGGGGGAAGGCTACACCTTC. This gives the protein CSVTWGEGYTF.

The rearrangement uses TRBV3-1 (or the pseudogene TRBV3-2) and TRBJ2-2; the match to TRBD2 covers 10 bases. Germline loops: CDR1 LGHDT, CDR2 YNNKEL (reference sequence). V dropped 3 bases and J dropped 7; count of bases not matched to a gene: 5. CDR3 length equals 15 residues. Here the CDR3 DNA reads TGTGCCAGCAGCCAGCTAGCGGGAGTGGGCGGGGAGCTGTTTTTT. Translating it yields CASSQLAGVGGELFF.

The chain has TRBV18 and TRBJ1-4; a weak D match, TRBD1 (5 bases). The ends were cut back, 0 bases at V and 8 bases at J, with 13 bases in the middle. The germline V gene has CDR1 KGHSH and CDR2 LQKENI. The CDR3 is made up of 15 amino acids. CDR3 DNA: TGTGCCAGCTCACCACCGGCGGGGGAAGGGGAAAAACTGTTTTTT. Its translation is CASSPPAGEGEKLFF.

V and J are TRBV2 and TRBJ2-2, with 7 bases that match TRBD1. This CDR3 has 13 amino acids. The J segment lost 6 bases and the V segment lost 5 bases, leaving 3 bases of the junction unmatched. Germline-derived CDR1 and CDR2 are SNHLY and FYNNEI. The CDR3 sequence: CASSSQGSGELFF. CDR3 sequence (DNA): TGTGCCAGCAGTTCACAGGGGTCCGGGGAGCTGTTTTTT.